The 8 T cell receptor beta chains below were found in one sample sequenced in a study of shared clonotypes between healthy human individuals. TCRdb's table, derived via immunoSEQ multiplex PCR, lists solely in-frame clones and lacks some. The sample has millions of clones, about 95% seen once. Naive CD8 cells were CD45RO-negative, positively selected for CCR7, excluding terminally differentiated effector memory CD45RA+ cells. The sequenced sample consisted of naive CD8+ T cells sorted from blood. Receptor source: a man between 18 and 29 years old in good health.

This chain links TRBV6-1 with TRBJ1-1; no clear D. CDR3 length equals 13 residues. Germline V gene data show CDR1 as MNHNS and CDR2 as SASEGT. V lost 9 bases and J lost 3, with 14 bases in between. CDR3 region: CASTFLYDTEAFF. CDR3 in DNA: TGTGCCAGTACCTTTCTGTACGACACTGAAGCTTTCTTT.

DNA for the CDR3: TGTGCCAGCAGCAAATGGACAGGGGGAAACTCCTACGAGCAGTACTTC. Amino acids: CASSKWTGGNSYEQYF. The J gene is TRBJ2-7, the V gene TRBV5-4; 10 bases are shared with TRBD1. Germline V gives CDR1 SGHNT, CDR2 YYREEE (reference sequence). The CDR3 consists of 16 residues. The trim removed 4 bases at V and 0 bases at J, leaving 7 bases unmatched.

Turning to this clone: Other DNA sequences in the sample encode the same CDR3. V usage is TRBV7-2 and J usage is TRBJ2-2; D remains ambiguous. Looked up from germline, CDR1 is SGHTA and CDR2 is FQGNSA. V was shortened by 1 base and J by 1 base, with 4 bases between the two germline ends. This CDR3 region has 14 residues. In nucleotides, the CDR3 is TGTGCCAGCAGCTTAGTCCGGAACACCGGGGAGCTGTTTTTT. Its protein product is CASSLVRNTGELFF.

The chain combines TRBV14 with TRBJ1-1; D gene ambiguous. This CDR3 is built from 12 residues. CDR1 SGHDN and CDR2 FVKESK come from the germline V gene. The V end lost 4 bases, the J end lost 6 bases, and 9 bases lay between the germline ends. The CDR3 is CASSPGSAEAFF. DNA of the CDR3: TGTGCCAGCAGCCCCGGAAGCGCTGAAGCTTTCTTT.

The chain employs TRBV14 and TRBJ2-3; D uncertain. The V end was cut by 2 bases, the J end by 2 bases, with 11 bases between. The CDR3 spans 15 residues. CDR1 is SGHDN, CDR2 FVKESK, per germline. The CDR3 here is CASSQIPNATDTQYF. The CDR3 bases are TGTGCCAGCAGCCAAATCCCAAATGCCACAGATACGCAGTATTTT. The full variable domain, its missing parts supplied by reference TRBV14 and TRBJ2-3, is EAGVTQFPSHSVIEKGQTVTLRCDPISGHDNLYWYRRVMGKEIKFLLHFVKESKQDESGMPNNRFLAERTGGTYSTLKVQPAELEDSGVYFCASSQIPNATDTQYFGPGTRLTVL.

This clone was detected only once. The chain has TRBV10-2 and TRBJ2-7; D is ambiguous. Germline loops: CDR1 WSHSY, CDR2 SAAADI. The CDR3 runs to 14 residues. Trimming pared 3 bases from V and 2 bases from J, leaving 11 bases between. This chain's CDR3 is CASSDVGPAYEQYF. As DNA, the CDR3 is TGCGCCAGCAGTGATGTAGGGCCGGCCTACGAGCAGTACTTC.

This clone was counted once. V and J are TRBV5-1 and TRBJ2-1; D not certain. This CDR3 is built from 11 residues. The germline V and J ends were trimmed by 2 bases and 5 bases, with 2 bases remaining between them. Germline-derived CDR1 and CDR2 are SGHRS and YFSETQ. The CDR3 region is CASSLNNEQFF. CDR3 DNA: TGCGCCAGCAGCTTAAACAATGAGCAGTTCTTC. The whole variable domain, filled in from reference TRBV5-1 and TRBJ2-1, reads KAGVTQTPRYLIKTRGQQVTLSCSPISGHRSVSWYQQTPGQGLQFLFEYFSETQRNKGNFPGRFSGRQFSNSRSEMNVSTLELGDSALYLCASSLNNEQFFGPGTRLTVL.

Details on this clone: The same CDR3 also results from other DNA sequences found in this sample. The gene calls are TRBV28 and TRBJ2-3; 9 bases are a match to TRBD2. Per the germline V gene, CDR1 is MDHEN and CDR2 is SYDVKM. V shed 2 bases, J shed 3 bases, and the junction held 3 bases outside the gene matches. This CDR3 is 15 amino acids long. The chain's CDR3 is CASSLRLAGTDTQYF. Written as DNA, the CDR3 is TGTGCCAGCAGTTTAAGGCTAGCGGGGACAGATACGCAGTATTTT.